This TCR beta chain was captured in a study of blood T cell repertoires in COVID-19. Produced via immunoSEQ multiplex PCR; TCRdb's table is partial and in-frame only. The sample lists 220,000 or so clones, about 81% seen once, with over 7% in the top ten. Germline CDR1 is KGHSH and CDR2 is LQKENI. The ends were cut back, 3 bases at V and 9 bases at J, with 14 bases in the middle. The CDR3 spans 13 residues. This clonotype was obtained from a woman at least 80 years old with COVID-19, enrolled during active disease. The specimen was peripheral blood. This rearrangement joins TRBV18 to TRBJ1-1; D remains ambiguous. CDR3 DNA: TGTGCCAGCTCACCCCCGGCGGTTCCAAAAGCTTTCTTT. Protein sequence: CASSPPAVPKAFF.